The clone carrying this TCR beta chain was counted ten times or more. The antigen remains unidentified. TCRdb processed the reads anew with MiXCR; each CDR3 protein has one entry. The profile shows roughly 140,000 distinct CDR3 sequences, 23% of them singletons. This sample is part of a study of T cell repertoires in cytomegalovirus infection. Across the whole study: It can be stated that public TCR beta signatures indicated CMV infection as well as a matching HLA type.

Overall study findings and caveats: Ex vivo responses were dominated by HLA-C-restricted CMV-specific TCR beta clonotypes. Using cumulative public TCR beta family frequency, the authors identified those who carried CMV together with the relevant HLA.

The sequenced sample was PBMCs. This TCR was recovered from a human donor in good health (CMV status not recorded). Some clones in this sample may be carry-over from other donors' samples.

The CDR3 coding sequence is TGTGCCAGCAGTTTTAGGGGGCAGGGGCCTGAAGCTTTCTTT. It yields the protein CASSFRGQGPEAFF. V is TRBV28 and J is TRBJ1-1, with 7 bases matching TRBD1. V gave up 3 bases and J gave up 6 bases; unmatched junction bases: 7. Per the germline V gene, CDR1 is MDHEN and CDR2 is SYDVKM. The CDR3 is made up of 14 amino acids. Filled out from reference TRBV28 and TRBJ1-1, the complete variable domain reads DVKVTQSSRYLVKRTGEKVFLECVQDMDHENMFWYRQDPGLGLRLIYFSYDVKMKEKGDIPEGYSVSREKKERFSLILESASTNQTSMYLCASSFRGQGPEAFFGQGTRLTVV.